This is a list of T cell receptor beta chains from one sample in a study of somatic mutations in cytotoxic T cells in rheumatoid arthritis. Using immunoSEQ multiplex PCR, the repertoire was profiled, and TCRdb retains in-frame clones only, with some absent. This repertoire shows about 10,000 clones, 75% to 90% found once; its top ten account for 1.1%. Specimen: CD4+ T cells sorted from blood. The receptor source for this set is a woman under 30 with rheumatoid arthritis. Each CDR3 is given with its conserved first and last residue. Fields, in order: clone size, J gene, V gene, D gene, CDR3 protein, CDR3 DNA. A D gene is named only where the DNA matches it firmly. Size values are once, few and many counts, or a class for expanded clones, and some rows have none.

once TRBJ2-7 TRBV28 TRBD1 CASSLGTGVLGEQYF TGTGCCAGCAGTTTGGGGACAGGGGTTCTGGGCGAGCAGTACTTC
once TRBJ1-2 TRBV6-6 . CASSLKGEGNYGYTF TGTGCCAGCAGTTTAAAGGGTGAGGGTAACTATGGCTACACCTTC
. TRBJ2-2 TRBV19 . CASSIKGQGGSGELFF TGTGCCAGTAGTATAAAAGGACAGGGAGGGTCCGGGGAGCTGTTTTTT
once TRBJ1-4 TRBV19 . CASRDSGQTNEKLFF TGTGCCAGTAGGGACTCGGGACAAACTAATGAAAAACTGTTTTTT
. TRBJ2-3 TRBV7-2 . CASSLARARDTQYF TGTGCCAGCAGCTTAGCGCGGGCGAGGGATACGCAGTATTTT
. TRBJ2-2 TRBV4-3 TRBD1 CASSQGENTGELFF TGCGCCAGCAGTCAGGGGGAGAACACCGGGGAGCTGTTTTTT
. TRBJ1-2 TRBV6-5 . CASSYDSFYGYTF TGTGCCAGCAGTTACGACAGCTTCTATGGCTACACCTTC
. TRBJ2-2 TRBV19 . CASRVLTLRNTGELFF TGTGCCAGTAGGGTCCTCACACTACGAAACACCGGGGAGCTGTTTTTT
. TRBJ1-2 TRBV7-8 TRBD1 CASSLDGTGDYGYTF TGTGCCAGCAGCTTAGATGGGACAGGGGACTATGGCTACACCTTC
once TRBJ2-3 TRBV10-3 TRBD2 CAISDGTSGGTDTQYF TGTGCCATCAGTGACGGGACTAGCGGGGGTACAGATACGCAGTATTTT
once TRBJ1-1 TRBV7-2 . CASSFNRGGTEAFF TGTGCCAGCAGCTTTAATAGGGGAGGCACTGAAGCTTTCTTT
. TRBJ2-3 TRBV6-6 TRBD2 CASSLPSGALWKQYF TGTGCCAGCAGTTTACCTAGCGGGGCCCTGTGGAAGCAGTATTTT
once TRBJ2-1 TRBV19 . CASSIEYNEQFF TGTGCCAGTAGTATCGAGTACAATGAGCAGTTCTTC
. TRBJ1-6 TRBV28 TRBD1 CASSLLRGLNSPLHF TGTGCCAGCAGTTTATTAAGGGGGCTAAATTCACCCCTCCACTTT
. TRBJ2-3 TRBV4-3 TRBD2 CASSPGGTDTQYF TGCGCCAGCAGCCCGGGGGGGACAGATACGCAGTATTTT
. TRBJ1-2 TRBV10-3 . CAISEFITNYGYTF TGTGCCATCAGTGAGTTTATAACTAACTATGGCTACACCTTC
. TRBJ2-7 TRBV18 TRBD1 CASSPGDRANRAGYEQYF TGTGCCAGCTCACCGGGGGACAGGGCTAATCGGGCGGGCTACGAGCAGTACTTC
. TRBJ2-2 TRBV6-6 . CASRGGGWELFF TGTGCCAGCAGAGGGGGGGGCTGGGAGCTGTTTTTT
. TRBJ1-6 TRBV19 TRBD1 CASSVTGVGNSPLHF TGTGCCAGTAGTGTAACAGGGGTAGGTAATTCACCCCTCCACTTT
. TRBJ1-3 TRBV6-6 . CASSYGQGGNTIYF TGTGCCAGCAGTTACGGGCAGGGCGGAAACACCATATATTTT
. TRBJ1-1 TRBV6-5 . CASSYAAENTEAFF TGTGCCAGCAGTTACGCGGCAGAGAACACTGAAGCTTTCTTT
. TRBJ1-3 TRBV9 TRBD1 CASSEKRDRGLGNTIYF TGTGCCAGCAGCGAAAAAAGGGACAGGGGGCTCGGGAACACCATATATTTT
. TRBJ2-3 TRBV18 TRBD2 CASSPRLLADSSTDTQYF TGTGCCAGCTCACCACGCTTGCTAGCGGACTCTAGCACAGATACGCAGTATTTT
. TRBJ1-2 TRBV28 . CASSLGDTHGYTF TGTGCCAGCAGTTTAGGGGACACCCATGGCTACACCTTC
medium-sized TRBJ1-5 TRBV30 . CAWSGTANQPQHF TGTGCCTGGAGTGGGACAGCCAATCAGCCCCAGCATTTT
. TRBJ2-1 TRBV19 TRBD2 CASSTSRGVSFNEQFF TGTGCCAGTAGTACGTCGCGGGGGGTAAGTTTCAATGAGCAGTTCTTC
. TRBJ1-2 TRBV28 TRBD1 CASSLNKGQGRGYTF TGTGCCAGCAGTTTAAATAAGGGACAGGGTCGTGGCTACACCTTC
. TRBJ1-1 TRBV5-1 TRBD1 CASSLVGGGSTEAFF TGCGCCAGCAGCTTGGTAGGGGGCGGTAGCACTGAAGCTTTCTTT
. TRBJ2-1 TRBV30 TRBD2 CARTGLANNEQFF TGTGCCAGAACGGGACTAGCGAACAATGAGCAGTTCTTC
. TRBJ2-7 TRBV18 . CASSPPQGGREQYF TGTGCCAGCTCACCACCCCAGGGTGGACGCGAGCAGTACTTC
few TRBJ2-5 TRBV29-1 TRBD1 CSVALGQGQETQYF TGCAGCGTGGCCCTAGGACAGGGCCAAGAGACCCAGTACTTC
. TRBJ1-6 TRBV7-8 TRBD1 CASSLGTGGFYNSPLHF TGTGCCAGCAGCTTAGGGACAGGGGGATTTTATAATTCACCCCTCCACTTT
few TRBJ2-1 TRBV7-7 . CASSWAANNEQFF TGTGCCAGCAGCTGGGCCGCAAACAATGAGCAGTTCTTC
. TRBJ2-7 TRBV7-2 TRBD1 CASSADGTASYEQYF TGTGCCAGCAGCGCAGACGGGACAGCCTCCTACGAGCAGTACTTC
. TRBJ1-5 TRBV28 TRBD1 CASRTGTAWNQPQHF TGTGCCAGCAGGACCGGGACAGCCTGGAATCAGCCCCAGCATTTT
. TRBJ1-3 TRBV11-2 . CASSSQGSGNTIYF TGTGCCAGCAGCTCTCAGGGATCTGGAAACACCATATATTTT
. TRBJ2-1 TRBV19 . CASTKRGEQFF TGTGCCAGTACCAAAAGGGGTGAGCAGTTCTTC
few TRBJ2-2 TRBV2 . CATSKEANTGELFF TGTGCCACCAGCAAGGAGGCAAACACCGGGGAGCTGTTTTTT
. TRBJ2-1 TRBV7-2 . CASSLPAVHNEQFF TGTGCCAGCAGCCTCCCGGCGGTCCACAATGAGCAGTTCTTC
. TRBJ2-2 TRBV4-3 TRBD1 CASSQDRPGGLGGELFF TGCGCCAGCAGCCAAGATAGGCCAGGGGGCCTCGGGGGGGAGCTGTTTTTT
. TRBJ1-6 TRBV7-6 . CASSLGGNSPLHF TGTGCCAGCAGCTTGGGGGGGAATTCACCCCTCCACTTT
. TRBJ1-2 TRBV29-1 . CSVGPSEGNYGYTF TGCAGCGTTGGCCCCTCGGAGGGTAACTATGGCTACACCTTC